Listed here is a single T cell receptor beta chain. Its antigen remains unidentified. The data belong to a study of spatial heterogeneity in lung cancer. Study results and limitations: Within tumors, counts of expanded alpha and beta TCRs tracked tumor mutation counts.

V was pared by 8 bases and J by 3 bases, with 11 bases between. CDR3 size: 13 residues. Per the germline V gene, CDR1 is MDHEN and CDR2 is SYDVKM. Time point: sample taken at primary tumor resection. TCRdb reprocessed the 5' RACE reads via MiXCR and lists one record per CDR3 protein. Here the sample spans 9,500 to 14,000 distinct CDR3 sequences, 13% to 15% being singletons. V is TRBV28 and J is TRBJ2-1; TRBD2 is a possible D gene (6 bases). Source: lung tumor tissue, taken at surgery. This TCR came from a male donor with early-stage non-small cell lung cancer. The CDR3 loop reads CASRDFLYNEQFF. The DNA for the CDR3 is TGTGCCAGCCGGGACTTCCTCTACAATGAGCAGTTCTTC. Using reference TRBV28 and TRBJ2-1 for the parts outside the CDR3, the full variable domain is DVKVTQSSRYLVKRTGEKVFLECVQDMDHENMFWYRQDPGLGLRLIYFSYDVKMKEKGDIPEGYSVSREKKERFSLILESASTNQTSMYLCASRDFLYNEQFFGPGTRLTVL.